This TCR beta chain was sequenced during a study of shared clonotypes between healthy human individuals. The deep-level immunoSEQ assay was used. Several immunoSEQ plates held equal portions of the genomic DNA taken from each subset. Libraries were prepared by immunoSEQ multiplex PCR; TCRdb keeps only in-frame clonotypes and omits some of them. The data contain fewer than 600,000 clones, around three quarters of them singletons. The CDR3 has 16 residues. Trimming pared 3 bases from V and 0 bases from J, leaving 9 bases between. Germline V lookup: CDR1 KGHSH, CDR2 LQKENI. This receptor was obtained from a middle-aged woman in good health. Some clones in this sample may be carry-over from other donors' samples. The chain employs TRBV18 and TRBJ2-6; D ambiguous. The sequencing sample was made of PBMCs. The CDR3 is CASSPSPDSGANVLTF. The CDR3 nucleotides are TGTGCCAGCTCACCCTCTCCGGACTCTGGGGCCAACGTCCTGACTTTC.